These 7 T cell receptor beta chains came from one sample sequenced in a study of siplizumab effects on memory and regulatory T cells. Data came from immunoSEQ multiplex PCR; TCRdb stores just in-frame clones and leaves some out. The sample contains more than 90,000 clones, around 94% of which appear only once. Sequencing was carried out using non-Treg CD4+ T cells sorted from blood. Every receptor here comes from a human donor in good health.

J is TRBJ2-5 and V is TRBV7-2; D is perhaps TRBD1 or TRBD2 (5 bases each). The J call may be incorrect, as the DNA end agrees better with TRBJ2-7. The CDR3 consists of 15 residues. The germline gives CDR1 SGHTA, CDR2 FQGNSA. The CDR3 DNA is TGTGCCAGCAGCTTAGTTAAGGGACCCATTTACGAGCAGTACTTC. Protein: CASSLVKGPIYEQYF.

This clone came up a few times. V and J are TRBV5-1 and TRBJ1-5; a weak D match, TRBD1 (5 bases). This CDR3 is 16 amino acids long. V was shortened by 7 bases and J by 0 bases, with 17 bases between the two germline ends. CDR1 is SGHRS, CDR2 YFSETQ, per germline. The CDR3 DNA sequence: TGCGCCAGCCGTCTGTACCCCGGGGCTAGCAATCAGCCCCAGCATTTT. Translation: CASRLYPGASNQPQHF. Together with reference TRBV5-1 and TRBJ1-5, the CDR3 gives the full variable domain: KAGVTQTPRYLIKTRGQQVTLSCSPISGHRSVSWYQQTPGQGLQFLFEYFSETQRNKGNFPGRFSGRQFSNSRSEMNVSTLELGDSALYLCASRLYPGASNQPQHFGDGTRLSIL.

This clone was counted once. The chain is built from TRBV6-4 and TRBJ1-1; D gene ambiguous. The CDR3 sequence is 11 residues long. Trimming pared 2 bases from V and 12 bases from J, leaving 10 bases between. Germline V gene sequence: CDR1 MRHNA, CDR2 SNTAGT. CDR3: CASSDLKRTFF. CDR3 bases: TGTGCCAGCAGTGACCTTAAACGTACTTTCTTT.

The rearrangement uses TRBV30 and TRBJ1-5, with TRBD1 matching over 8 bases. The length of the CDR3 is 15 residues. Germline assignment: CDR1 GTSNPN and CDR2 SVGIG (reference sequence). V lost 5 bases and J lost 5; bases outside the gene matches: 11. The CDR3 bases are TGTGCCTGGGACAGGGGACAGGTCACTTATCAGCCCCAGCATTTT. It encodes CAWDRGQVTYQPQHF.

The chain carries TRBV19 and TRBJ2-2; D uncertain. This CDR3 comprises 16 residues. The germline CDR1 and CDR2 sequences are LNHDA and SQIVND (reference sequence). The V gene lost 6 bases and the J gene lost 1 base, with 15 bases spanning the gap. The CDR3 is CASRLTGAQNTGELFF. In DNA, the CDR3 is TGTGCCAGTAGGCTAACCGGAGCACAGAACACCGGGGAGCTGTTTTTT.

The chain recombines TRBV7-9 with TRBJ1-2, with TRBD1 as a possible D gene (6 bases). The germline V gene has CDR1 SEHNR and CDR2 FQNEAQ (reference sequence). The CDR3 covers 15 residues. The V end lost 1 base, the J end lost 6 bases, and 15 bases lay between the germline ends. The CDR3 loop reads CASSLDLQGNDGYTF. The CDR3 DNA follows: TGTGCCAGCAGCTTAGATCTACAGGGAAACGATGGCTACACCTTC.

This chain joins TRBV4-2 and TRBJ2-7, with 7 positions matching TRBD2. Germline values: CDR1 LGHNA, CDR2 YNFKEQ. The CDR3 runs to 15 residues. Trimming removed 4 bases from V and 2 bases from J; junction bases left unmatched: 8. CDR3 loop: CASSRLVAGAYEQYF. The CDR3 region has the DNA TGTGCCAGCAGCCGACTAGTCGCGGGAGCCTACGAGCAGTACTTC.